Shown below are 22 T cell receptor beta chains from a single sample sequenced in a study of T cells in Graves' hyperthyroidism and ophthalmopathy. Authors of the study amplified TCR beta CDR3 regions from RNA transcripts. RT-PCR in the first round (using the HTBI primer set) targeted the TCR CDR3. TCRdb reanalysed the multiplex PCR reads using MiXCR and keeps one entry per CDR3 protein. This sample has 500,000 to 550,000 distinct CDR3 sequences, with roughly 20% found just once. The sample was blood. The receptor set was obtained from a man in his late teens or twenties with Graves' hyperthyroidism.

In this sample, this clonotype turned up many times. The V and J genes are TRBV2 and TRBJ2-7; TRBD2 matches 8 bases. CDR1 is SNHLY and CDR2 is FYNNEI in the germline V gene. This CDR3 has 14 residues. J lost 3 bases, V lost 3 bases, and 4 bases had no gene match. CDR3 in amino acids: CASSEGSGGYEQYF. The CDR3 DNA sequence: TGTGCCAGCAGTGAGGGAAGCGGGGGCTACGAGCAGTACTTC.

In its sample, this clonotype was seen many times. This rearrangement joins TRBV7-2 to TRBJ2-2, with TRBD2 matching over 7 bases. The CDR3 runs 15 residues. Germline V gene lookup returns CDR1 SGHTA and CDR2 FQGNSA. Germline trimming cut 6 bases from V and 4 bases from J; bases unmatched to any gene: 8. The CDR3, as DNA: TGTGCCAGCAGAGAAGGGAGGGCAAGCACCGGGGAGCTGTTTTTT. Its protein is CASREGRASTGELFF.

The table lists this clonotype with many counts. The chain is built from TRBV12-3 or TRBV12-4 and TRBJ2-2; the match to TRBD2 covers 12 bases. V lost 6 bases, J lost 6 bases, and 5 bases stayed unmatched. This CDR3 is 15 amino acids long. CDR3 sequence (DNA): TGTGCCAGCAGCCCACTAGCGGGGGGCTCCGGGGAGCTGTTTTTT. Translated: CASSPLAGGSGELFF.

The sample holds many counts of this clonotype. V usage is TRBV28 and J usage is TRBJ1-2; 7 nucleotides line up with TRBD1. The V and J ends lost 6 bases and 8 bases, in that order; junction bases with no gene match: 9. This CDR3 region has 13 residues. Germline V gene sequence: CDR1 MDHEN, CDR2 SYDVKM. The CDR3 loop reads CASRQTGIQGYTF. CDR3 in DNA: TGTGCCAGCAGGCAGACAGGGATACAGGGCTACACCTTC.

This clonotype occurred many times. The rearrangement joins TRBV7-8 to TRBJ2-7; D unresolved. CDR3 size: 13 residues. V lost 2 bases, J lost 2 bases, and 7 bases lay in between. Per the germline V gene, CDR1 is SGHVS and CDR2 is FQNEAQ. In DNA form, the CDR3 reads TGTGCCAGCAGCTTAACCCCGGCCTACGAGCAGTACTTC. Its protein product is CASSLTPAYEQYF.

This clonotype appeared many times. The CDR3 region has the DNA TGTGCCAGCAGCCCGTTTAAGAGGCAGGGGGCGCGGACTGAAGCTTTCTTT. This sequence encodes CASSPFKRQGARTEAFF. V usage is TRBV11-2 and J usage is TRBJ1-1, with 8 bases lining up with TRBD1. J was trimmed by 5 bases and V by 5 bases; bases with no gene match: 16. Germline V gene sequence: CDR1 SGHAT, CDR2 FQNNGV. The CDR3 is made up of 17 amino acids.

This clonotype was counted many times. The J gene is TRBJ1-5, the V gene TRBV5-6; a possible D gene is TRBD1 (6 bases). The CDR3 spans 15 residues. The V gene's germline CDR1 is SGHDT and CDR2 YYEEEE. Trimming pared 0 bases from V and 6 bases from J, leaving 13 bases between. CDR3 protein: CASSLGAGAGQPQHF. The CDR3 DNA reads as TGTGCCAGCAGCTTGGGAGCGGGGGCGGGTCAGCCCCAGCATTTT. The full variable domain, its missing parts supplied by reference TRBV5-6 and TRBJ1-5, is DAGVTQSPTHLIKTRGQQVTLRCSPKSGHDTVSWYQQALGQGPQFIFQYYEEEERQRGNFPDRFSGHQFPNYSSELNVNALLLGDSALYLCASSLGAGAGQPQHFGDGTRLSIL.

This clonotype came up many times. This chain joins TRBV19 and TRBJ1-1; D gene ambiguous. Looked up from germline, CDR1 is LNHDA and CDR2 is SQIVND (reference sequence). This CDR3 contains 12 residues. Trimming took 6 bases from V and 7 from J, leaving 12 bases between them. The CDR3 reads CASRMGSVEAFF. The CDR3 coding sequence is TGTGCCAGTAGGATGGGGTCCGTTGAAGCTTTCTTT. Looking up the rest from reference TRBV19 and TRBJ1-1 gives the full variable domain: DGGITQSPKYLFRKEGQNVTLSCEQNLNHDAMYWYRQDPGQGLRLIYYSQIVNDFQKGDIAEGYSVSREKKESFPLTVTSAQKNPTAFYLCASRMGSVEAFFGQGTRLTVV.

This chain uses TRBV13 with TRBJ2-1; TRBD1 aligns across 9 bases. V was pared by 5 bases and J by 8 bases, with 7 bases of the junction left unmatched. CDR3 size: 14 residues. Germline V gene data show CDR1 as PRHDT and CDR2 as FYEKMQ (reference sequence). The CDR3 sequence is CASSGGQGGHEQFF. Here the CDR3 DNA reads TGTGCCAGCAGCGGGGGACAGGGAGGTCATGAGCAGTTCTTC.

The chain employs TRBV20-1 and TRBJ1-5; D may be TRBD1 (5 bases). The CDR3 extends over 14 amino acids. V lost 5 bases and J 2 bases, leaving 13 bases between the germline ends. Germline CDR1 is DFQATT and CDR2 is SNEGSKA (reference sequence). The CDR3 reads CSALRVGGNQPQHF. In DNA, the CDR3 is TGCAGTGCTCTCAGGGTTGGCGGCAATCAGCCCCAGCATTTT.

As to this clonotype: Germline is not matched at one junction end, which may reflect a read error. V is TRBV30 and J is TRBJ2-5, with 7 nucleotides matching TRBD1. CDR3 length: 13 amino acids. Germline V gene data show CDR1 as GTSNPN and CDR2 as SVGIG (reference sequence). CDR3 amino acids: CSWSTGRGETQYF. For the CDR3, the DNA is TGTTCCTGGTCGACAGGGCGAGGAGAGACCCAGTACTTC.

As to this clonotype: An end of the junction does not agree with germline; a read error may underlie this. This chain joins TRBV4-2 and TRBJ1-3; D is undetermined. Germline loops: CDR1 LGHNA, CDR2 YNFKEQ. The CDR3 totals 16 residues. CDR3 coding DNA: TGTGCCAGCAGCCAACCAATCGGACGGCCTGGAAACACCATATGTTTT. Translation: CASSQPIGRPGNTICF.

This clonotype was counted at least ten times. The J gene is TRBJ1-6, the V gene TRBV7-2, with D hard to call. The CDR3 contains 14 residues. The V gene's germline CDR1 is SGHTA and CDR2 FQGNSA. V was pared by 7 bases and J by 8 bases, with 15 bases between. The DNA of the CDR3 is TGTGCCAGCAACCGTGGGAGGGAAGATTCACCCCTCCACTTT. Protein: CASNRGREDSPLHF.

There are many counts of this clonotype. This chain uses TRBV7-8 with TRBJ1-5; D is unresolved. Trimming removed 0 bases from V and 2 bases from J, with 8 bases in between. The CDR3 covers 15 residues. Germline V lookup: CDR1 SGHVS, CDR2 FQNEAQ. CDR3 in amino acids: CASSLAARGNQPQHF. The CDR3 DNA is TGTGCCAGCAGCTTAGCGGCACGGGGCAATCAGCCCCAGCATTTT.

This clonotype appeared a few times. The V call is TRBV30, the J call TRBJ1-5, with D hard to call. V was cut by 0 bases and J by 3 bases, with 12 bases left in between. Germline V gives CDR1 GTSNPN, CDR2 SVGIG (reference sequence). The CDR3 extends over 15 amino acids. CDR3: CAWSVGGHINQPQHF. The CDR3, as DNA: TGTGCCTGGAGTGTCGGCGGGCACATCAATCAGCCCCAGCATTTT. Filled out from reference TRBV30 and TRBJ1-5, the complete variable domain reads SQTIHQWPATLVQPVGSPLSLECTVEGTSNPNLYWYRQAAGRGLQLLFYSVGIGQISSEVPQNLSASRPQDRQFILSSKKLLLSDSGFYLCAWSVGGHINQPQHFGDGTRLSIL.

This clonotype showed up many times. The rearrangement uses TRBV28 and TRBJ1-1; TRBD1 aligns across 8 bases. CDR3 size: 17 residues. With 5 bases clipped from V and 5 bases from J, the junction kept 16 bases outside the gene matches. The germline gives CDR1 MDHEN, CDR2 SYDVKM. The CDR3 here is CASSPRTGLLRWTEAFF. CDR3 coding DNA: TGTGCCAGCAGTCCTAGGACAGGGCTATTAAGGTGGACTGAAGCTTTCTTT.

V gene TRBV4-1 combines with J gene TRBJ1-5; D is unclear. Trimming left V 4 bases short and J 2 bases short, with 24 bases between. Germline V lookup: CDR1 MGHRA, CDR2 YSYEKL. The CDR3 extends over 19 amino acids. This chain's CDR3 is CASSPRVAGSRFGNQPQHF. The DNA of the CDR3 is TGCGCCAGCAGCCCCCGCGTTGCGGGAAGCCGTTTTGGCAATCAGCCCCAGCATTTT.

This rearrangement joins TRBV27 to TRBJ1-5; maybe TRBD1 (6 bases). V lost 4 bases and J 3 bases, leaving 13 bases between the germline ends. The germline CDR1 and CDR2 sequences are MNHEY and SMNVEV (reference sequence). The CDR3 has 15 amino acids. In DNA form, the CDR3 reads TGTGCCAGCAGTTCTGGACAGAACTACAATCAGCCCCAGCATTTT. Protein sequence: CASSSGQNYNQPQHF.

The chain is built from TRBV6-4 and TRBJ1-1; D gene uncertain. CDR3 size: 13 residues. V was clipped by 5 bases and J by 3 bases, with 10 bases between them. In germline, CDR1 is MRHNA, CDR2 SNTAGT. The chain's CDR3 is CASSRTRDTEAFF. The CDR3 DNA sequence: TGTGCCAGCAGTCGTACGAGGGACACTGAAGCTTTCTTT.

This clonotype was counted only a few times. The chain's CDR3 is CASSSTGLGYGGELFF. Written as DNA, the CDR3 is TGTGCCAGCAGTTCGACAGGGTTGGGTTATGGCGGGGAGCTGTTTTTT. This chain uses TRBV12-3 or TRBV12-4 with TRBJ2-2; the match to TRBD1 covers 7 bases. There are 16 residues in the CDR3. The ends lost 4 bases at V and 7 bases at J; junction bases unmatched: 12.

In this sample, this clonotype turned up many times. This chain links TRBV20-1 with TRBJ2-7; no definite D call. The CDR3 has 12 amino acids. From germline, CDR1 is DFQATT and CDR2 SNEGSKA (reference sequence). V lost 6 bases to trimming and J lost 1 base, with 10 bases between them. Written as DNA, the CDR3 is TGCAGTGCGAAGGTAGCTTCCTACGAGCAGTACTTC. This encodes CSAKVASYEQYF.

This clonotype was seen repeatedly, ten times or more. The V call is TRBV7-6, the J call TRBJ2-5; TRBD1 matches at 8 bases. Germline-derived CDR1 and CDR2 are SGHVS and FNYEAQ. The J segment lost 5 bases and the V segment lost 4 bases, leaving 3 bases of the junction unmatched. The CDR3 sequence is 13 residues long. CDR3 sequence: CASSWTGRETQYF. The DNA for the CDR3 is TGTGCCAGCAGCTGGACAGGGAGGGAGACCCAGTACTTC.